A single sample is the source of the 9 T cell receptor beta chains below, sequenced in a study of radiotherapy plus CTLA-4 blockade in lung cancer. This table comes from immunoSEQ multiplex PCR, and its TCRdb copy is limited to in-frame clones, with some not included. Of roughly 90,000 clones in the sample, about 78% are singletons; the top ten hold under 4.5%. Sequenced here: peripheral blood, sampled from a patient treated with radiotherapy plus ipilimumab. The receptor set was obtained from a human donor with non-small cell lung cancer who had a partial response to radiotherapy plus ipilimumab. Some clones in this sample may be carry-over from other donors' samples.

The chain combines TRBV7-2 with TRBJ2-2; 8 nucleotides match TRBD2. The CDR3 length is 16 residues. The V gene end was trimmed by 5 bases and the J gene end by 5 bases; junction bases not matched to a gene: 10. Germline CDR1 is SGHTA and CDR2 is FQGNSA. CDR3 residues: CASSRRGGIVTGELFF. For the CDR3, the DNA is TGTGCCAGCAGCCGCCGGGGGGGGATAGTAACCGGGGAGCTGTTTTTT. The whole variable domain, remainder taken from reference TRBV7-2 and TRBJ2-2, is GAGVSQSPSNKVTEKGKDVELRCDPISGHTALYWYRQSLGQGLEFLIYFQGNSAPDKSGLPSDRFSAERTGGSVSTLTIQRTQQEDSAVYLCASSRRGGIVTGELFFGEGSRLTVL.

The chain links TRBV13 to TRBJ2-1; 9 positions agree with TRBD2. Germline lookup yields CDR1 PRHDT and CDR2 FYEKMQ (reference sequence). The CDR3 contains 16 residues. The V and J ends lost 5 bases and 6 bases, in that order; junction bases with no gene match: 11. DNA for the CDR3: TGTGCCAGCAGCCGGGTTGGAGTAGCGGGAGCCAATGAGCAGTTCTTC. Protein: CASSRVGVAGANEQFF.

This chain joins TRBV11-2 and TRBJ1-2, with D uncertain. V was trimmed by 4 bases and J by 3 bases, leaving 6 bases between them. The CDR3 has 12 amino acids. CDR1 and CDR2 (germline): SGHAT, FQNNGV. This CDR3 is CASSSSHYGYTF. CDR3 sequence (DNA): TGTGCCAGCAGCTCCTCTCACTATGGCTACACCTTC.

The J gene is TRBJ2-1, the V gene TRBV28; a weak D match, TRBD1 (6 bases). Trimming cost V 5 bases and J 12 bases, with 23 bases left between them. The length of the CDR3 is 15 residues. Germline V gene lookup returns CDR1 MDHEN and CDR2 SYDVKM. CDR3 nucleotides: TGTGCCAGCAGTCTAACAGTAACAGGGTCAAAAGGGCAGTTCTTC. This encodes CASSLTVTGSKGQFF.

The CDR3 DNA reads as TGTGCCAGCAAACGGGACAGAAACACAGATACGCAGTATTTT. Amino acids: CASKRDRNTDTQYF. This rearrangement joins TRBV6-6 to TRBJ2-3; 7 bases are shared with TRBD1. Unmatched junction bases numbered 6, after V lost 7 bases and J lost 2 bases. The CDR3 totals 14 residues. Germline assignment: CDR1 MNHNY and CDR2 SVGAGI (reference sequence).

The chain is built from TRBV4-1 and TRBJ2-2; 10 bases line up with TRBD1. V dropped 4 bases and J dropped 1; count of bases not matched to a gene: 15. Germline CDR1 is MGHRA and CDR2 is YSYEKL. CDR3 length: 20 amino acids. The CDR3 nucleotides are TGCGCCAGCAGCCGGATACCGGGACAGGGGAACGAGTGGAACACCGGGGAGCTGTTTTTT. This sequence encodes CASSRIPGQGNEWNTGELFF.

This clone was seen once. The chain recombines TRBV28 with TRBJ2-2; 9 positions match TRBD1. The germline gives CDR1 MDHEN, CDR2 SYDVKM. This CDR3 region has 16 residues. V lost 3 bases and J lost 1; bases outside the gene matches: 3. The CDR3 bases are TGTGCCAGCAGTTTCGACAGGGGGAAGAACACCGGGGAGCTGTTTTTT. It is translated as CASSFDRGKNTGELFF.

Concerning this clone itself: A read error may produce the germline difference seen at one junction end. The CDR3 sequence is CASSFGRLSGANVLAF. In DNA, the CDR3 is TGTGCCAGTAGTTTCGGACGGCTCTCTGGGGCCAACGTCCTGGCTTTC. The rearrangement uses TRBV19 and TRBJ2-6; D perhaps matches TRBD1 (5 bases). In germline, CDR1 is LNHDA, CDR2 SQIVND (reference sequence). The CDR3 runs to 16 residues.

In this sample, this clone turned up a few times. V gene TRBV18 combines with J gene TRBJ1-1; D gene unclear. The CDR3 has 15 amino acids. V was pared by 7 bases and J by 4 bases, with 19 bases between. The germline V gene encodes CDR1 KGHSH and CDR2 LQKENI. The CDR3 is CASFISPVTGTEAFF. DNA of the CDR3: TGTGCCAGCTTCATTAGCCCCGTGACGGGCACTGAAGCTTTCTTT.